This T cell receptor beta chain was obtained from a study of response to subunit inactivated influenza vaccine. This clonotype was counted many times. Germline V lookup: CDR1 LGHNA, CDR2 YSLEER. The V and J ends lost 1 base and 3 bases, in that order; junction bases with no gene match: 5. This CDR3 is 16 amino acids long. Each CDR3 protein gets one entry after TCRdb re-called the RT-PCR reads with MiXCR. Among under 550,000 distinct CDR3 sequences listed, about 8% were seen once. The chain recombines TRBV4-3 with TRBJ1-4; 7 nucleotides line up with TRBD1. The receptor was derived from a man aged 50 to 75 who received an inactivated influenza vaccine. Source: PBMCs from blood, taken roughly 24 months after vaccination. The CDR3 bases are TGCGCCAGCAGCCAAGGAGGGGGCTCGGCTAATGAAAAACTGTTTTTT. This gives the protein CASSQGGGSANEKLFF.